In this sample, the clone carrying this T cell receptor beta chain turned up many times. Its antigen remains unidentified. This sample was taken from a study of T cells in Graves' hyperthyroidism and ophthalmopathy. Whole-study results and caveats: Blood held most thyroid clonotypes expanded above 0.001 frequency.

The TCR beta CDR3 regions underwent amplification using RNA transcripts as the source. RT-PCR in the first round (using the HTBI primer set) targeted the TCR CDR3. MiXCR was run by TCRdb on the multiplex PCR reads, yielding one entry per CDR3 protein. The sample holds hundreds of thousands of distinct CDR3 sequences, more than 20% seen once. The length of the CDR3 is 16 residues. Deletions cut 1 base from V and 4 bases from J, with 15 bases between. Per germline, CDR1 SGHVS and CDR2 FQNEAQ. The sample consisted of blood. The source is a man younger than 40 with Graves' ophthalmopathy. This sequence joins TRBV7-8 and TRBJ2-3; D perhaps matches TRBD2 (6 bases). CDR3 sequence: CASSLDAASASDTQYF. In DNA, the CDR3 is TGTGCCAGCAGCTTAGATGCGGCTAGCGCATCAGATACGCAGTATTTT. The complete variable domain, with remaining parts taken from reference TRBV7-8 and TRBJ2-3, reads GAGVSQSPRYKVAKRGQDVALRCDPISGHVSLFWYQQALGQGPEFLTYFQNEAQLDKSGLPSDRFFAERPEGSVSTLKIQRTQQEDSAVYLCASSLDAASASDTQYFGPGTRLTVL.